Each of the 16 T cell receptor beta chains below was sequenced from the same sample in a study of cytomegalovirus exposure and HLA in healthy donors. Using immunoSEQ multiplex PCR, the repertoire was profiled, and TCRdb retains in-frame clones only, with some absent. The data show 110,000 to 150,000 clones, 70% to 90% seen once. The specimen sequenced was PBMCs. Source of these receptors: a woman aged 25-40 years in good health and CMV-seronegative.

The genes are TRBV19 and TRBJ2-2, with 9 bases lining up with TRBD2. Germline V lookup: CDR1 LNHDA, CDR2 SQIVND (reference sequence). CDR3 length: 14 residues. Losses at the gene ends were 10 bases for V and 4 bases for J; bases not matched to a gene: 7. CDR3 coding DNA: TGTGCCACACAAGCGGGGGGCCGCACCGGGGAGCTGTTTTTT. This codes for CATQAGGRTGELFF.

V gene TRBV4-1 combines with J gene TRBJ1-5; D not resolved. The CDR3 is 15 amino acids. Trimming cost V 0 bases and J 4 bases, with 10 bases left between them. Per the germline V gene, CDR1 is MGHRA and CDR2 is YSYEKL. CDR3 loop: CASSQERGANQPQHF. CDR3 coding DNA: TGCGCCAGCAGCCAAGAACGGGGAGCTAATCAGCCCCAGCATTTT.

The CDR3 sequence is CASSLGQGGYGYTF. The CDR3 DNA sequence: TGTGCCAGTAGTTTAGGACAGGGGGGATATGGCTACACCTTC. This sequence joins TRBV19 and TRBJ1-2; 10 bases fit TRBD1. The CDR3 spans 14 residues. From germline, CDR1 is LNHDA and CDR2 SQIVND (reference sequence). V shed 5 bases, J shed 5 bases, and the junction held 5 bases outside the gene matches.

The CDR3 coding sequence is TGCGCCAGCAGCGCCGGGACAGGGTACTACGAGCAGTACTTC. Protein: CASSAGTGYYEQYF. The chain employs TRBV4-3 and TRBJ2-7; 9 bases map to TRBD1. J gave up 3 bases and V 5 bases, and 5 bases lay outside the gene matches. CDR3 size: 14 residues. The V gene's germline CDR1 is LGHNA and CDR2 YSLEER.

In DNA, the CDR3 is TGTGCCAGCAGCTTTACTGGAGGGCCGAACACTGAAGCTTTCTTT. Translating it yields CASSFTGGPNTEAFF. The chain couples TRBV13 to TRBJ1-1; D not certain. The germline V gene has CDR1 PRHDT and CDR2 FYEKMQ (reference sequence). Between the trimmed V and J ends, which lost 3 bases and 1 base, there was a span of 12 bases. CDR3 length equals 15 residues.

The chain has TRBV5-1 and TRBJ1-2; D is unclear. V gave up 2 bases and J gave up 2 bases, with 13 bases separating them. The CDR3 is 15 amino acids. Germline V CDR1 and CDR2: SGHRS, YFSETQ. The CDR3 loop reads CASSFGSGRNYGYTF. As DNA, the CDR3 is TGCGCCAGCAGCTTTGGGTCGGGGAGGAACTATGGCTACACCTTC.

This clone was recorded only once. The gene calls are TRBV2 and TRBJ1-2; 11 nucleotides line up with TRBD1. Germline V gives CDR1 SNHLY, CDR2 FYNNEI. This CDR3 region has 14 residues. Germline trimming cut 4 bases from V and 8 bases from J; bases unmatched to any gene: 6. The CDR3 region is CASSVTGQGDGYTF. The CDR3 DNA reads TGTGCCAGCAGTGTCACGGGACAGGGGGACGGCTACACCTTC.

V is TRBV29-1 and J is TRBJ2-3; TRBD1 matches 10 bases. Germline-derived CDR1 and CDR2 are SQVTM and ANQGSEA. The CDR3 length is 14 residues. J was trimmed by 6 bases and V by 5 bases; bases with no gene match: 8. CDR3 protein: CSVLGTGVSDTQYF. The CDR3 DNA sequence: TGCAGCGTTCTCGGGACAGGGGTTTCGGATACGCAGTATTTT.

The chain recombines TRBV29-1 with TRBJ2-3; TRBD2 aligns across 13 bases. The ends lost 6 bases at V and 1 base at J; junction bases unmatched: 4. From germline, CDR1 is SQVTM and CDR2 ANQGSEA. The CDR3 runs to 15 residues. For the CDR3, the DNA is TGCAGCGTCAGCGGACTAGCGGGGGGCACAGATACGCAGTATTTT. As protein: CSVSGLAGGTDTQYF.

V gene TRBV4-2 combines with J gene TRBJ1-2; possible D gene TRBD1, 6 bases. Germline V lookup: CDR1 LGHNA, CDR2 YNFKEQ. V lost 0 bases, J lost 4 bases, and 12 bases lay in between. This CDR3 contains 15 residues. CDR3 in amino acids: CASSQESRGSYGYTF. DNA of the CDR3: TGTGCCAGCAGCCAAGAGTCCAGGGGATCCTATGGCTACACCTTC.

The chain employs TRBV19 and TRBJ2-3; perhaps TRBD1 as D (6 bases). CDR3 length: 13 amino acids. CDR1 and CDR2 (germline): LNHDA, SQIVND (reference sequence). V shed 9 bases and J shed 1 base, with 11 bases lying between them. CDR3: CASRRQGTDTQYF. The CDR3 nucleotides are TGTGCCAGCAGACGACAGGGCACAGATACGCAGTATTTT.

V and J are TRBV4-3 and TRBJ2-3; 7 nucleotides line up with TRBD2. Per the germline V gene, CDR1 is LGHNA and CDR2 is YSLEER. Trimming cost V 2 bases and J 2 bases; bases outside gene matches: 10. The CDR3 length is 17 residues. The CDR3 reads CASSQSPLAATTDTQYF. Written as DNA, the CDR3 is TGCGCCAGCAGCCAATCTCCCCTAGCGGCCACCACAGATACGCAGTATTTT.

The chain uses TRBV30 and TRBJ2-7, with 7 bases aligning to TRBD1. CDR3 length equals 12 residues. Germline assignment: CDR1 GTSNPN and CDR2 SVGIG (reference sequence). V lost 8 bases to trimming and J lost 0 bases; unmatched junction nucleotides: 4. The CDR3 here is CAQGQTSYEQYF. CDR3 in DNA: TGTGCCCAGGGACAGACCTCCTACGAGCAGTACTTC.

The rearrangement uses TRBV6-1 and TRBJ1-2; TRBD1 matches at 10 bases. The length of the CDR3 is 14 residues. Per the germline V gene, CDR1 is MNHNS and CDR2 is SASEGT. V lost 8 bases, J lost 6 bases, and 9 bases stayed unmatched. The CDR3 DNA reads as TGTGCCAGCGGGCAAGAGGGACAGGGGAATGGCTACACCTTC. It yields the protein CASGQEGQGNGYTF.

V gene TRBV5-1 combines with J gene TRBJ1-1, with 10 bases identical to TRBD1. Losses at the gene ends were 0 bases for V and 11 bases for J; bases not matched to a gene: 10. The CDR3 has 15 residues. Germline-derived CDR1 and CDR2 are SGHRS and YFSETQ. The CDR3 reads CASSLAGTGALEAFF. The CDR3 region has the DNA TGCGCCAGCAGCTTGGCTGGGACAGGGGCCCTCGAGGCTTTCTTT.

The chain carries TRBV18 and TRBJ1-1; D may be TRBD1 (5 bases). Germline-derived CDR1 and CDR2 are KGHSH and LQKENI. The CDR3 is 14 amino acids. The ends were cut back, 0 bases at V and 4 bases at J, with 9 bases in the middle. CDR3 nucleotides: TGTGCCAGCTCACCACCGCAGGGTCGCACTGAAGCTTTCTTT. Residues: CASSPPQGRTEAFF.